These 4 T cell receptor beta chains were all obtained from the same sample, sequenced in a study of T cell responses to AZD1222 COVID-19 vaccine. Profiled with immunoSEQ multiplex PCR; TCRdb holds only in-frame clones, not every one. The top ten hold less than 3.5% of the sample, which has about 97,000 clones, roughly 84% seen once. Sample: peripheral blood, taken on day 0 of AZD1222 vaccination. These receptors originate from an adult in good health.

The rearrangement uses TRBV6-5 and TRBJ1-1, with a possible D match to TRBD1 (6 bases). V lost 5 bases and J 10 bases, leaving 17 bases between the germline ends. The CDR3 has 13 amino acids. Germline-derived CDR1 and CDR2 are MNHEY and SVGAGI. The CDR3 spells CASSRDKWTGAFF. The DNA of the CDR3 is TGTGCCAGCAGTAGGGACAAGTGGACGGGAGCTTTCTTT.

In its sample, this clone was seen a few times. This chain uses TRBV11-1 with TRBJ1-6; unclear D gene. The V gene's germline CDR1 is SGHAT and CDR2 FQDESV (reference sequence). The germline V and J ends were trimmed by 1 base and 7 bases, with 14 bases remaining between them. CDR3 length: 16 amino acids. The CDR3: CASSLELGLRNSPLHF. The CDR3, as DNA: TGTGCCAGCAGCTTAGAGCTGGGATTGAGGAATTCACCCCTCCACTTT.

The rearrangement uses TRBV6-5 and TRBJ1-1; 7 bases are a match to TRBD1. V lost 4 bases to trimming and J lost 3 bases; unmatched junction nucleotides: 5. Germline V lookup: CDR1 MNHEY, CDR2 SVGAGI. The CDR3 loop spans 14 amino acids. In DNA form, the CDR3 reads TGTGCCAGCAGTTCCCGGACAGGTTACACTGAAGCTTTCTTT. This translates into CASSSRTGYTEAFF.

The chain is built from TRBV3-1 (or the pseudogene TRBV3-2) and TRBJ1-2, with TRBD1 matching 11 bases. Trimming removed 4 bases from V and 4 bases from J; junction bases left unmatched: 5. The CDR3 covers 15 residues. Germline CDR1 LGHDT, CDR2 YNNKEL (reference sequence). CDR3 DNA sequence: TGTGCCAGCAGCCTTACTGGGACAGGGGGCTATGGCTACACCTTC. Translated, it gives CASSLTGTGGYGYTF.